Shown below are 31 T cell receptor beta chains from a single sample sequenced in a study of blood T cells in healthy people across ages. Sample-barcoded 5' priming and a J-beta primer mix drove a second PCR of 7 to 11 cycles. TCRdb itself ran the 5' RACE reads through MiXCR, one entry per CDR3 protein. This table holds more than 900,000 distinct CDR3 sequences, almost 30% found once. Separately, the same data were catalogued under a study of T cells of mothers and their children.

The sample was blood. These receptors came from a woman aged 40 to 50 in good health.

This clonotype was recorded only once. The chain recombines TRBV2 with TRBJ2-1; D gene ambiguous. Germline values: CDR1 SNHLY, CDR2 FYNNEI. Trimming removed 3 bases from V and 2 bases from J, with 8 bases in between. This CDR3 spans 14 amino acids. In DNA form, the CDR3 reads TGTGCCAGCAGTGACGACGGAGCCTACAATGAGCAGTTCTTC. Translated: CASSDDGAYNEQFF.

This clonotype was seen a handful of times. This rearrangement joins TRBV28 to TRBJ1-2; tentatively, D is TRBD1 (5 bases). The length of the CDR3 is 12 residues. V was pared by 4 bases and J by 8 bases, with 11 bases between. Germline CDR1 MDHEN, CDR2 SYDVKM. The CDR3 nucleotides are TGTGCCAGCAGTTCGGGACGGGGAGGCTACACCTTC. Amino acids: CASSSGRGGYTF.

The rearrangement links TRBV10-2 to TRBJ2-4; tentatively, D is TRBD2 (6 bases). The CDR3 totals 17 residues. With 6 bases removed from V and 0 bases from J, the gap between germline ends came to 18 bases. Germline CDR1 WSHSY, CDR2 SAAADI. This chain's CDR3 is CASSAGLLLIAKNIQYF. The CDR3 DNA follows: TGCGCCAGCAGCGCTGGACTACTACTTATAGCCAAAAACATTCAGTACTTC.

As regards this clonotype: This may arise from a read error, as a much more abundant clone is one base away. The chain carries TRBV28 and TRBJ2-5; 8 bases match TRBD2. From germline, CDR1 is MDHEN and CDR2 SYDVKM. This CDR3 has 14 residues. After removal of 6 bases from V and 11 bases from J, the junction contained 14 bases not matched to a gene. The CDR3 protein is CASRTAGAHNEQYF. The CDR3 nucleotides read TGTGCCAGCAGGACAGCGGGGGCTCACAATGAGCAGTACTTC. The entire variable domain, with the rest obtained from reference TRBV28 and TRBJ2-5, is as follows: DVKVTQSSRYLVKRTGEKVFLECVQDMDHENMFWYRQDPGLGLRLIYFSYDVKMKEKGDIPEGYSVSREKKERFSLILESASTNQTSMYLCASRTAGAHNEQYFGPGTRLLVL.

This clonotype was detected only once. A much bigger clone sits one base away, suggesting this may be a read error. The rearrangement uses TRBV9 and TRBJ2-1; D not resolved. CDR1 is SGDLS, CDR2 YYNGEE, per germline. The CDR3 covers 15 residues. In DNA, the CDR3 is TGTGCCAGCGGCGTAGAGCCCAACTCCTACAATGAGCAGTTCTTC. This translates into CASGVEPNSYNEQFF.

The chain carries TRBV20-1 and TRBJ1-5; D not certain. The length of the CDR3 is 13 residues. Per germline, CDR1 DFQATT and CDR2 SNEGSKA (reference sequence). V was trimmed by 3 bases and J by 0 bases, leaving 6 bases between them. The CDR3 DNA follows: TGCAGTGCTAGTAAAGATAGCAATCAGCCCCAGCATTTT. Translation gives CSASKDSNQPQHF.

This clonotype was seen more than once but under ten times. This rearrangement joins TRBV7-2 to TRBJ1-6, with 9 bases identical to TRBD1. This CDR3 has 15 amino acids. Germline values: CDR1 SGHTA, CDR2 FQGNSA. Trimming at V came to 5 bases and at J to 12 bases, leaving 11 bases not matched to a gene. CDR3 nucleotide sequence: TGTGCCAGCAGCCCACCCATGGACAGGGGCGGACCCCTCCACTTT. This translates into CASSPPMDRGGPLHF.

A few counts support this clonotype. V and J are TRBV30 and TRBJ2-6; D unresolved. CDR3 length: 11 amino acids. The germline V gene encodes CDR1 GTSNPN and CDR2 SVGIG (reference sequence). Trimming left V 4 bases short and J 9 bases short, with 7 bases between. This CDR3 is CAWNRGNVLTF. CDR3 nucleotides: TGTGCCTGGAACAGAGGCAACGTCCTGACTTTC.

J is TRBJ2-1 and V is TRBV12-3 or TRBV12-4, with 11 positions matching TRBD2. J lost 5 bases, V lost 5 bases, and 11 bases had no gene match. CDR3 size: 17 residues. CDR3 in DNA: TGTGCCAGCAGTCCCACTAGCGGGGGAAGTCCCGACAATGAGCAGTTCTTC. It encodes CASSPTSGGSPDNEQFF.

This clonotype showed up many times. CDR3 bases: TGCGCCAGCAGCCAGGAGATAAGGGTATTCTCCTACGAGCAGTACTTC. It specifies CASSQEIRVFSYEQYF. The chain recombines TRBV4-3 with TRBJ2-7; the D is unclear. V was shortened by 3 bases and J by 0 bases, with 15 bases between the two germline ends. The germline CDR1 and CDR2 sequences are LGHNA and YSLEER. There are 16 residues in the CDR3.

This clonotype appeared a few times. J is TRBJ2-4 and V is TRBV2; D may be TRBD1 (5 bases). Trimming removed 6 bases from V and 1 base from J, with 13 bases in between. Germline V lookup: CDR1 SNHLY, CDR2 FYNNEI. The CDR3 runs to 15 residues. CDR3 DNA sequence: TGTGCCAGCAGGGCTCAGGGATTGGCCAAAAACATTCAGTACTTC. This codes for CASRAQGLAKNIQYF.

This chain connects TRBV20-1 to TRBJ1-1; a weak D match, TRBD1 (6 bases). The germline V gene has CDR1 DFQATT and CDR2 SNEGSKA (reference sequence). V was trimmed by 0 bases and J by 4 bases, leaving 12 bases between them. The CDR3 covers 14 residues. CDR3 nucleotides: TGCAGTGCTAGAGATATAGGGGGTGGCACTGAAGCTTTCTTT. This sequence encodes CSARDIGGGTEAFF.

The chain carries TRBV30 and TRBJ2-1, with TRBD1 matching over 7 bases. The CDR3 runs 13 residues. The germline CDR1 and CDR2 sequences are GTSNPN and SVGIG (reference sequence). J gave up 9 bases and V 0 bases, and 5 bases lay outside the gene matches. For the CDR3, the DNA is TGTGCCTGGAGTGTAGAACAGGGGTTTGAGCAGTTCTTC. It translates to CAWSVEQGFEQFF.

The chain couples TRBV4-2 to TRBJ1-2, with D tentatively TRBD1 (6 bases). CDR1 is LGHNA and CDR2 is YNFKEQ in the germline V gene. The CDR3 extends over 17 amino acids. Trimming left V 1 base short and J 0 bases short, with 15 bases between. DNA for the CDR3: TGTGCCAGCAGCCAAGTTTGGCAGGGGAAGCCTAACTATGGCTACACCTTC. This codes for CASSQVWQGKPNYGYTF.

This clonotype was observed many times. The rearrangement uses TRBV12-3 or TRBV12-4 and TRBJ1-1; D gene uncertain. Trimming took off 5 bases at V and 1 base at J, with 2 bases between the two ends. CDR3 length: 11 residues. DNA for the CDR3: TGTGCCAGCAGTCGGAACACTGAAGCTTTCTTT. It codes for CASSRNTEAFF.

V gene TRBV12-3 or TRBV12-4 combines with J gene TRBJ2-3; either TRBD1 or TRBD2 may supply D (5 bases each). There are 17 residues in the CDR3. Trimming stripped 5 bases from V and 2 bases from J, with 20 bases between. CDR3: CASSLAPGRGFTDTQYF. Written as DNA, the CDR3 is TGTGCCAGCAGTCTGGCCCCGGGACGGGGCTTCACAGATACGCAGTATTTT.

A word on this clonotype: A much larger clone sits a single nucleotide away, making a read error possible. V is TRBV12-3 or TRBV12-4 and J is TRBJ2-4; the match to TRBD2 covers 11 bases. The CDR3 sequence is 18 residues long. V lost 2 bases, J lost 13 bases, and 19 bases stayed unmatched. The CDR3, as DNA: TGTGCCAGCAGTTTATGGGGTAGCGGGGGGGTTAGGTGGGATGAGCAGTACTTC. This codes for CASSLWGSGGVRWDEQYF.

The rearrangement uses TRBV14 and TRBJ1-4; TRBD1 agrees at 7 bases. Germline V gene lookup returns CDR1 SGHDN and CDR2 FVKESK. J was trimmed by 4 bases and V by 2 bases; bases with no gene match: 7. The CDR3 is 16 residues long. The CDR3 nucleotides read TGTGCCAGCAGCCAACGTACAGGGGCTTATAATGAAAAACTGTTTTTT. This encodes CASSQRTGAYNEKLFF.

The chain uses TRBV20-1 and TRBJ2-5; possible D gene TRBD2, 6 bases. V gave up 5 bases and J gave up 5 bases, with 18 bases separating them. The CDR3 has 14 amino acids. CDR1 and CDR2 (germline): DFQATT, SNEGSKA (reference sequence). The CDR3 nucleotides read TGCAGTGCTGGGGACTTTAGAGGTGTGGAGACCCAGTACTTC. Protein sequence: CSAGDFRGVETQYF.

This clonotype was seen many times. The chain links TRBV4-3 to TRBJ2-7; D is possibly TRBD1 (6 bases). CDR3 length: 15 amino acids. Germline values: CDR1 LGHNA, CDR2 YSLEER. Trimming took off 4 bases at V and 1 base at J, with 14 bases between the two ends. This chain's CDR3 is CASSRRTASSYEQYF. CDR3 coding DNA: TGCGCCAGCAGCCGAAGGACAGCGTCTTCCTACGAGCAGTACTTC.

This clonotype was detected many times. The rearrangement uses TRBV7-2 and TRBJ1-5; perhaps TRBD1 as D (5 bases). This CDR3 contains 13 residues. V lost 5 bases, J lost 3 bases, and 8 bases lay in between. Germline V gives CDR1 SGHTA, CDR2 FQGNSA. CDR3 bases: TGTGCCAGCAGCCAAGGGGTCAATCAGCCCCAGCATTTT. It yields the protein CASSQGVNQPQHF.

This clonotype has more than one count but fewer than ten. This chain connects TRBV20-1 to TRBJ2-1; tentative D call: TRBD2 (5 bases). The V end was cut by 4 bases, the J end by 13 bases, with 17 bases between. This CDR3 is 12 amino acids long. The germline V gene has CDR1 DFQATT and CDR2 SNEGSKA (reference sequence). Here the CDR3 reads CSAIPDSPGQFF. The DNA for the CDR3 is TGCAGTGCTATTCCGGACTCTCCGGGACAGTTCTTC.

Only a few counts were recorded for this clonotype. The chain couples TRBV6-5 to TRBJ1-2; D is perhaps TRBD1 (5 bases). CDR1 MNHEY and CDR2 SVGAGI come from the germline V gene. Trimming removed 6 bases from V and 4 bases from J, with 12 bases in between. The CDR3 is 13 residues long. The CDR3 spells CASRADSGYGYTF. The CDR3 DNA follows: TGTGCCAGCAGGGCAGACAGTGGCTATGGCTACACCTTC.

This clonotype was counted only a few times. The DNA for the CDR3 is TGTGCCAGCAGCCCCCCGGACCGACCCTTGAGGGGCTACACCTTC. This gives the protein CASSPPDRPLRGYTF. The V and J genes are TRBV7-9 and TRBJ1-2; unclear D gene. Germline V gives CDR1 SEHNR, CDR2 FQNEAQ (reference sequence). The CDR3 extends over 15 amino acids. V gave up 5 bases and J gave up 8 bases, with 21 bases separating them.

Of note for this clonotype: One end of the junction is discordant with germline, which a read error may explain. The CDR3 region has the DNA TGTGCCGGCAGCTTTGGGACAGGGCGCTATGGCTACACCTTC. It specifies CAGSFGTGRYGYTF. The V gene is TRBV7-6, the J gene TRBJ1-2, with 9 bases lining up with TRBD1. The V gene's germline CDR1 is SGHVS and CDR2 FNYEAQ. The CDR3 covers 14 residues.

The chain links TRBV12-5 to TRBJ1-1, with a weak D call TRBD1 (5 bases). V gave up 3 bases and J gave up 3 bases, with 11 bases separating them. This CDR3 is built from 14 residues. Germline CDR1 and CDR2: LGHNT and FRNRAP. CDR3 sequence (DNA): TGTGCTAGTGGTTTTAAGGTAGGGGACACTGAAGCTTTCTTT. Its protein is CASGFKVGDTEAFF.

This clonotype was seen repeatedly, ten times or more. V usage is TRBV10-2 and J usage is TRBJ2-6, with D perhaps TRBD1 (6 bases). The germline gives CDR1 WSHSY, CDR2 SAAADI. V was shortened by 3 bases and J by 2 bases, with 14 bases between the two germline ends. The CDR3 contains 17 residues. The CDR3 is CASSDPQGPPGANVLTF. The CDR3 bases are TGCGCCAGCAGTGACCCACAGGGTCCCCCTGGGGCCAACGTCCTGACTTTC.

This clonotype was picked up a small number of times. The V gene is TRBV11-2, the J gene TRBJ2-1; 10 bases are a match to TRBD2. Germline trimming cut 3 bases from V and 6 bases from J; bases unmatched to any gene: 5. This CDR3 region has 15 residues. Germline CDR1 and CDR2: SGHAT and FQNNGV. This chain's CDR3 is CASSFERGGFNEQFF. In DNA, the CDR3 is TGTGCCAGCAGCTTCGAGCGGGGGGGCTTCAATGAGCAGTTCTTC.

This clonotype came up many times. The chain joins TRBV5-1 to TRBJ1-1, with 10 bases identical to TRBD1. This CDR3 region has 15 residues. Germline CDR1 and CDR2: SGHRS and YFSETQ. Trimming at V came to 3 bases and at J to 4 bases, leaving 6 bases not matched to a gene. CDR3 amino acids: CASSSVGQGTTEAFF. In DNA, the CDR3 is TGCGCCAGCAGCTCGGTGGGACAGGGGACCACTGAAGCTTTCTTT.

This clonotype was observed at least ten times. V usage is TRBV29-1 and J usage is TRBJ2-6; TRBD1 is a possible D gene (7 bases). This CDR3 contains 14 residues. Between the trimmed V and J ends, which lost 6 bases and 7 bases, there was a span of 16 bases. The germline gives CDR1 SQVTM, CDR2 ANQGSEA. This CDR3 reads CSVLGQEGANVLTF. CDR3 coding DNA: TGCAGCGTCCTCGGACAGGAGGGAGCCAACGTCCTGACTTTC.

For this clonotype: This may arise from a read error, as a much more abundant clone is one base away. The CDR3 protein is CASSPGQGALNTEPFF. The CDR3 DNA follows: TGTGCCAGCAGTCCCGGACAGGGGGCGTTGAACACTGAACCTTTCTTT. The chain joins TRBV6-1 to TRBJ1-1; 11 bases line up with TRBD1. This CDR3 is 16 amino acids long. Germline values: CDR1 MNHNS, CDR2 SASEGT.